This TCR beta chain was obtained from a study of T cell responses to AZD1222 COVID-19 vaccine. The study's findings and limits: Elevations in Spike-specific TCR breadth and depth followed administration of two AZD1222 doses.

The ends were cut back, 6 bases at V and 1 base at J, with 6 bases in the middle. The CDR3 has 12 amino acids. The germline gives CDR1 MNHEY, CDR2 SVGEGT. This clone showed up just once. What it binds is not known. TCRdb keeps only in-frame clones here, not all; method: immunoSEQ multiplex PCR. Of over 150,000 clones listed, roughly 90% are singletons. This chain joins TRBV6-2 or TRBV6-3 and TRBJ1-2, with D unresolved. The clonotype was recovered from an adult who received the AZD1222 COVID-19 vaccine. The sequenced sample was peripheral blood, obtained 28 days after the second AZD1222 dose. CDR3 sequence: CASSQRNYGYTF. The CDR3 DNA reads TGTGCCAGCAGCCAGCGTAACTATGGCTACACCTTC.